This TCR beta chain was observed in a study of glioma-infiltrating T cells (dated by TCRdb to about 2016). Some background on the complete study: TCR alpha- and beta-chain repertoires were sequenced from glioma tissue, non-neoplastic brain tissue and matched peripheral blood mononuclear cells. To measure divergence between tissue and blood T-cell populations, each tissue-infiltrating repertoire was compared with the peripheral blood repertoire of the same patient. Three low-grade glioma patients, eight or nine primary glioblastoma patients and three non-glioma patients contributing non-neoplastic brain tissue were included in the paired cohort.

The paper's findings and limits, for the study overall: Only a very small number of CDR3 sequences turned up in both tissue and blood, a result put down to high CDR3 diversity combined with limited sampling. Group comparisons were based on small numbers of patients: three non-neoplastic, three low-grade glioma and about 8 glioblastoma patients. VJ-independent divergence between tissue and blood was found to be below expectation in non-neoplastic patients but above expectation in all gliomas, particularly low-grade gliomas.

The iRepertoire nested amplicon-rescue multiplex PCR (arm-PCR) platform was used to amplify TCR alpha and beta CDR3 regions from RNA. For one-step reverse transcription and amplification, 100-400 ng of tissue mRNA or PBMC total RNA was used as input. Following bead purification, Illumina adapters were added through a secondary multiplex PCR, and the libraries were then gel-purified between 200 and 400 bp. Libraries carried internal 6-nucleotide barcodes used for demultiplexing. Libraries were sequenced on an Illumina MiSeq with 2x220 or 2x250 nucleotide paired-end reads. The source study handled its data this way. Paired reads were merged with FLASH 1.2.11 and aligned to the GRCh37 human genome with BWA-MEM before extracting TRA and TRB reads. An IMGT-derived reference of cassette sequences and CDR3 motifs, with pseudogenes included, was used for V and J assignment. Reads were translated in three frames, and productive CDR3s were defined by a C…FGXG motif without stop codons. A clonotype was defined as a unique combination of a V-J cassette pair and a CDR3 amino acid sequence. Reads were filtered by Hamming distance, thresholded by each sample's sequence error rate in mapped regions. TCRdb reprocessing: public reads trimmed at Q25 with fastp, clones called with MiXCR, in-frame beta chains kept. Here each entry gathers all rows of one CDR3 protein and keeps the most common genes and DNA. TCRdb, not the original authors, processed these V and J calls. This sample has some 160,000 distinct CDR3 sequences in its table, and roughly 45% of those were observed once. Together, the top ten hold 5.2% of the sample.

CDR1 SGHKS and CDR2 YYEKEE were looked up in the germline V gene (reference sequence). The CDR3 runs 12 residues from the cysteine to the phenylalanine. CDR3 DNA only is kept here, 36 bases in frame from base 1. Trimming costs V 1 base and J 7 bases, and their ends lie 8 bases apart. This clonotype came up a few times. Its antigen is still unknown. There are no base qualities to consult, and no much larger clone falls within one base. What was sequenced was glioma tissue, nonneoplastic brain tissue, or PBMCs (not recorded which). The rearranged chain carries TRBV5-5 and TRBJ2-5; too little of a D gene remains to name it. The TCR originated in a human donor with low-grade glioma or glioblastoma, undergoing nonglioma brain surgery, or in good health (not recorded which). The DNA is TGTGCCAGCAGCTTGCGGGTGGGGACCCAGTACTTC. Its translation is CASSLRVGTQYF.